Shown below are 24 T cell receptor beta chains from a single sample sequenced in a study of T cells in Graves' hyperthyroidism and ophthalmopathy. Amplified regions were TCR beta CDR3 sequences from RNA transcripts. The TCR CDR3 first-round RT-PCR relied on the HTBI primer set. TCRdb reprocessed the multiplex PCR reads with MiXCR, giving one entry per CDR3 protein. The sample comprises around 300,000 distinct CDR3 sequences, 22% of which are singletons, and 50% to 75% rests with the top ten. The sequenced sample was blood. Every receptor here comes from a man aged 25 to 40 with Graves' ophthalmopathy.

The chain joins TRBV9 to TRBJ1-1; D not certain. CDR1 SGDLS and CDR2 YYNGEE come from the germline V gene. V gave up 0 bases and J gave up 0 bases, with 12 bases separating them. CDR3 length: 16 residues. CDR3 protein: CASSVDGTGLNTEAFF. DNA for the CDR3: TGTGCCAGCAGCGTAGATGGAACGGGATTGAACACTGAAGCTTTCTTT. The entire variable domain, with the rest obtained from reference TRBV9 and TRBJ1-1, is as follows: DSGVTQTPKHLITATGQRVTLRCSPRSGDLSVYWYQQSLDQGLQFLIQYYNGEERAKGNILERFSAQQFPDLHSELNLSSLELGDSALYFCASSVDGTGLNTEAFFGQGTRLTVV.

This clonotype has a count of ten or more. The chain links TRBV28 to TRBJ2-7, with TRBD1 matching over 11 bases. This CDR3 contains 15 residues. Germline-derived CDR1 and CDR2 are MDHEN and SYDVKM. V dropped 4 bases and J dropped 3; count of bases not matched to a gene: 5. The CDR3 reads CASSSTGTGGYEQYF. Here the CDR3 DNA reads TGTGCCAGCAGTTCCACCGGGACAGGGGGCTACGAGCAGTACTTC.

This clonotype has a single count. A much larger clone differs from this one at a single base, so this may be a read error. The CDR3 spells CASSLMGVTRETQYF. In DNA, the CDR3 is TGTGCCAGCAGCTTAATGGGGGTTACTCGAGAGACCCAGTACTTC. The chain is built from TRBV7-3 and TRBJ2-5; D may match TRBD1 or TRBD2 (5 bases each). The CDR3 is 15 residues long. Deletions cut 1 base from V and 4 bases from J, with 13 bases between. Germline CDR1 reads SGHTA; CDR2 reads FQGTGA.

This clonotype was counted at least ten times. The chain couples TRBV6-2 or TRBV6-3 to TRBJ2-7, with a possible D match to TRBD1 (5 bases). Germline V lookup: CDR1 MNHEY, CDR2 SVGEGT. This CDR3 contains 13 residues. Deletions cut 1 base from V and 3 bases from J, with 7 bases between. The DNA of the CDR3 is TGTGCCAGCAGTTACTGGCAGGGCTACGAGCAGTACTTC. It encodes CASSYWQGYEQYF.

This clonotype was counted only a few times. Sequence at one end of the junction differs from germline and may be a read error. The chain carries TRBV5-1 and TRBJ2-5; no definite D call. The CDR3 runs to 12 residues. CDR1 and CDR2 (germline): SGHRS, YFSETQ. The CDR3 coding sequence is TGCGCCGGCAGCTTACAACGAGAGACCCAGTACTTC. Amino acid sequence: CAGSLQRETQYF.

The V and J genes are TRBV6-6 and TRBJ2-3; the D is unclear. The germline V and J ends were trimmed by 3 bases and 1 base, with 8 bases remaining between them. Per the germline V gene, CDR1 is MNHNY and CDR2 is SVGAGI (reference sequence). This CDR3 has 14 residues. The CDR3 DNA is TGTGCCAGCAGTTATTCGTCAGGCACAGATACGCAGTATTTT. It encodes CASSYSSGTDTQYF.

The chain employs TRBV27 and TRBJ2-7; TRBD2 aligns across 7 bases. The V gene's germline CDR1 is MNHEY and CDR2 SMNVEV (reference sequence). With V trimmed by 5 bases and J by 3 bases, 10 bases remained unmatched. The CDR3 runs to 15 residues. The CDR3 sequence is CASSPLKGEGYEQYF. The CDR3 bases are TGTGCCAGCAGTCCTTTAAAAGGGGAGGGCTACGAGCAGTACTTC.

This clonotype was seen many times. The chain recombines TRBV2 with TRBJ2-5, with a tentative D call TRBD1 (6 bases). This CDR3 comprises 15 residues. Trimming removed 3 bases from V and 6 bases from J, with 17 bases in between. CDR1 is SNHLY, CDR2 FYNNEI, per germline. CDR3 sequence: CASSESAGVKKTQYF. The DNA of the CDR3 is TGTGCCAGCAGTGAGTCGGCAGGGGTTAAGAAGACCCAGTACTTC.

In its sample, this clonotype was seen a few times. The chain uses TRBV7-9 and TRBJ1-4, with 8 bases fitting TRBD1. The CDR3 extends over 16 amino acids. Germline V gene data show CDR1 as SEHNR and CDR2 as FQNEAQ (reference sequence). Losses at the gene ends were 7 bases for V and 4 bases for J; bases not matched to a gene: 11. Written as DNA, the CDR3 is TGTGCCAGCACCAGACAGGGGACGGGGATTAATGAAAAACTGTTTTTT. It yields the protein CASTRQGTGINEKLFF.

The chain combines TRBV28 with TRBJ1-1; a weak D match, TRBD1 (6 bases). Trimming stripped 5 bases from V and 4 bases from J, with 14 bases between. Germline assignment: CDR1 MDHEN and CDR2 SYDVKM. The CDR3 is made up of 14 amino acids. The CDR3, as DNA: TGTGCCAGCAGTCTAACTAAAGGGGGCACTGAAGCTTTCTTT. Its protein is CASSLTKGGTEAFF.

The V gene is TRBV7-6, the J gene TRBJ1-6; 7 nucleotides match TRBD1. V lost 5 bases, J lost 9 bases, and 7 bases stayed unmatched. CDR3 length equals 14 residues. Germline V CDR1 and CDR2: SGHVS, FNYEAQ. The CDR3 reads CASSLKGALSPLHF. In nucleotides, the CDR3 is TGTGCCAGCAGCCTCAAGGGGGCTCTTTCACCCCTCCACTTT.

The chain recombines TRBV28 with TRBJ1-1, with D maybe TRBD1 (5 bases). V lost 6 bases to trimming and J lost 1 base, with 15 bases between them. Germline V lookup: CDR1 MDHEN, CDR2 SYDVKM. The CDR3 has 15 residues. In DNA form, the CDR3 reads TGTGCCAGCAGCCCCGACAGTGGGAAGAACACTGAAGCTTTCTTT. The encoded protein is CASSPDSGKNTEAFF. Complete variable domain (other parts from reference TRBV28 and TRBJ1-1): DVKVTQSSRYLVKRTGEKVFLECVQDMDHENMFWYRQDPGLGLRLIYFSYDVKMKEKGDIPEGYSVSREKKERFSLILESASTNQTSMYLCASSPDSGKNTEAFFGQGTRLTVV.

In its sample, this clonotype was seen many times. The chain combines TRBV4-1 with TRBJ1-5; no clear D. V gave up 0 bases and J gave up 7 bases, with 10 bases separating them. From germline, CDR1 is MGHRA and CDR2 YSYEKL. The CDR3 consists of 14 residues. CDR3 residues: CASSQDLDFQPQHF. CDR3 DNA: TGCGCCAGCAGCCAAGATTTAGACTTCCAGCCCCAGCATTTT.

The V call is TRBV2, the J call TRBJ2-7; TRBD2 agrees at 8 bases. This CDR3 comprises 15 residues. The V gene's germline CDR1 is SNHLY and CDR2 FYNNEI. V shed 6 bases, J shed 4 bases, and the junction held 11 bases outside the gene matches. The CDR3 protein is CASRAEAGVQYEQYF. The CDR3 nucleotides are TGTGCCAGCAGGGCGGAAGCGGGGGTCCAATACGAGCAGTACTTC.

CDR3 sequence reads: CASSEGSQINQPQHF. The CDR3 bases are TGTGCCAGCAGTGAAGGTTCGCAAATCAATCAGCCCCAGCATTTT. The V call is TRBV2, the J call TRBJ1-5; no firm D call. Germline V gene lookup returns CDR1 SNHLY and CDR2 FYNNEI. V shed 1 base and J shed 3 bases, with 10 bases lying between them. The CDR3 runs 15 residues. Drawing the rest from reference TRBV2 and TRBJ1-5, the complete variable domain is EPEVTQTPSHQVTQMGQEVILRCVPISNHLYFYWYRQILGQKVEFLVSFYNNEISEKSEIFDDQFSVERPDGSNFTLKIRSTKLEDSAMYFCASSEGSQINQPQHFGDGTRLSIL.

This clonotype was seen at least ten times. As DNA, the CDR3 is TGCGCCAGCAGCCCCCGGGACAGCTACGAGCAGTACTTC. Translation: CASSPRDSYEQYF. V usage is TRBV5-1 and J usage is TRBJ2-7, with 7 bases that match TRBD1. V lost 4 bases and J lost 3; bases outside the gene matches: 4. Per the germline V gene, CDR1 is SGHRS and CDR2 is YFSETQ. The CDR3 is 13 residues long.

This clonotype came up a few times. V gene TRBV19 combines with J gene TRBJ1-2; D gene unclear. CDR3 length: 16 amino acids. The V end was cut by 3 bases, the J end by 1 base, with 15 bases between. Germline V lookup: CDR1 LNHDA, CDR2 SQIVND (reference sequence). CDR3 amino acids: CASSMPPGQINYGYTF. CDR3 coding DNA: TGTGCCAGTAGTATGCCCCCCGGGCAGATTAACTATGGCTACACCTTC.

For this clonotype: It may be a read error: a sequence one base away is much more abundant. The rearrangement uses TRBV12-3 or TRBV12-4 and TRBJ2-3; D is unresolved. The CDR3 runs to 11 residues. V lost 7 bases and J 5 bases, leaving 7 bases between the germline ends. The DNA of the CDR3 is TGTGCCAGCAATCGACGAGATACGCAGTATTTT. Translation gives CASNRRDTQYF.

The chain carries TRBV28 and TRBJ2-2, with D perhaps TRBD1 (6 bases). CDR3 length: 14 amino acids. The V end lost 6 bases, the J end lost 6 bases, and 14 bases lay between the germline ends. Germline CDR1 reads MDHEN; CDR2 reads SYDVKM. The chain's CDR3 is CASRRYRESGELFF. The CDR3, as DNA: TGTGCCAGCAGGCGATACAGGGAATCCGGGGAGCTGTTTTTT. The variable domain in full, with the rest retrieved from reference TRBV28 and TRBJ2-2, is DVKVTQSSRYLVKRTGEKVFLECVQDMDHENMFWYRQDPGLGLRLIYFSYDVKMKEKGDIPEGYSVSREKKERFSLILESASTNQTSMYLCASRRYRESGELFFGEGSRLTVL.

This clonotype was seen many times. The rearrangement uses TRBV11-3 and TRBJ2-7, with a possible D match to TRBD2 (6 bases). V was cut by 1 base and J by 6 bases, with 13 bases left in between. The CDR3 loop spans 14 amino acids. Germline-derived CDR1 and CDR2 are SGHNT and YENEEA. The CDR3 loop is CASSLVGGVGEQYF. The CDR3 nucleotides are TGTGCCAGCAGCTTAGTGGGGGGAGTTGGCGAGCAGTACTTC.

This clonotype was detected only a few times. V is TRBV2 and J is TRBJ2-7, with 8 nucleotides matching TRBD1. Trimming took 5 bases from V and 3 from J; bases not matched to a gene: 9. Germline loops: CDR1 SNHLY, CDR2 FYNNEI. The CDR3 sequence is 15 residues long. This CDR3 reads CASSMELTGGYEQYF. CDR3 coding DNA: TGTGCCAGCAGTATGGAGTTAACAGGGGGCTACGAGCAGTACTTC.

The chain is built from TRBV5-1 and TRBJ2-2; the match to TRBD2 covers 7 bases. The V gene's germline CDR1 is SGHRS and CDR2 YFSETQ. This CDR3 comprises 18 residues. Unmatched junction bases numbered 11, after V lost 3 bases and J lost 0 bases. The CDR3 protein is CASSWKLSSGSNTGELFF. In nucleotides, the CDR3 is TGCGCCAGCAGCTGGAAGTTATCTAGCGGCTCGAACACCGGGGAGCTGTTTTTT.

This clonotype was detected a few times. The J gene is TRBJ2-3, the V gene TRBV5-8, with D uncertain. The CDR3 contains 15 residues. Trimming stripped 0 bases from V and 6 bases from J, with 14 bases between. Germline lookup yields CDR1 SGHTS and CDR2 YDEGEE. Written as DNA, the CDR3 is TGTGCCAGCAGCTTGGCTAGGACCTCCTCGGATACGCAGTATTTT. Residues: CASSLARTSSDTQYF.

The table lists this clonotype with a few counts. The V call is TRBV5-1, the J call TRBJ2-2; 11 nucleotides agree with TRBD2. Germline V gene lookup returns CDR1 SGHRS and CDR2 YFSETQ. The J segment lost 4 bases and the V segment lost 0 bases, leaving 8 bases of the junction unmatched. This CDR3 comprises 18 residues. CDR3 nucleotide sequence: TGCGCCAGCAGCTTGGTTCGGCTAGCGGGAGGTGGCACCGGGGAGCTGTTTTTT. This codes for CASSLVRLAGGGTGELFF. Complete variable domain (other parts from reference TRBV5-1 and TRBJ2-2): KAGVTQTPRYLIKTRGQQVTLSCSPISGHRSVSWYQQTPGQGLQFLFEYFSETQRNKGNFPGRFSGRQFSNSRSEMNVSTLELGDSALYLCASSLVRLAGGGTGELFFGEGSRLTVL.